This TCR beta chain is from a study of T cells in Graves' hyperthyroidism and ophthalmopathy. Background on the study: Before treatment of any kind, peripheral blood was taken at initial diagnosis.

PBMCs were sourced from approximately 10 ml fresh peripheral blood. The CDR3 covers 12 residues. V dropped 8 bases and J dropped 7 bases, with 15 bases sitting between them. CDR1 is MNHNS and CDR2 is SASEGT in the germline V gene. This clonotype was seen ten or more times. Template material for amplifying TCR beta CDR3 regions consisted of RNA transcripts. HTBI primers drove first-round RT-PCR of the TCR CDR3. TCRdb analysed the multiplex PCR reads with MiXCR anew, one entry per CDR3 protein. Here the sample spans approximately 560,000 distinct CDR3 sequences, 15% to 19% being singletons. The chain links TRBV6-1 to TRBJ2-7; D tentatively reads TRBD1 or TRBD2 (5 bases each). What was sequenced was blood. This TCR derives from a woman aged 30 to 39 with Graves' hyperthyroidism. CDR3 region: CASGFFGGEQYF. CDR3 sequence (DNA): TGTGCCAGCGGGTTCTTTGGGGGTGAGCAGTACTTC.